These 22 T cell receptor beta chains originate from one sample sequenced in a study of blood T cells in healthy people across ages. Combining a sample-barcoded 5' primer with a J-beta primer mix, a second PCR ran for about 7 to 11 cycles. TCRdb called the 5' RACE reads again in MiXCR, with one record for every CDR3 protein. The data hold 380,000 or so distinct CDR3 sequences, with more than 45% observed a single time. The sample was blood. The source is a man in his sixties in good health.

This clonotype is a singleton in its sample. One junction end disagrees with the germline gene, perhaps due to a read error. V usage is TRBV12-3 or TRBV12-4 and J usage is TRBJ2-2; D gene ambiguous. This CDR3 has 12 amino acids. CDR3 amino acids: CASSLPSRELFF. The DNA of the CDR3 is TGCGCCAGCAGTTTACCCTCCAGGGAGCTGTTTTTT.

The chain combines TRBV2 with TRBJ2-3; possible D gene TRBD2, 6 bases. V was shortened by 5 bases and J by 0 bases, with 12 bases between the two germline ends. This CDR3 contains 15 residues. The V gene's germline CDR1 is SNHLY and CDR2 FYNNEI. In nucleotides, the CDR3 is TGTGCCAGCAGTACCCGGGACTCAAGCACAGATACGCAGTATTTT. It yields the protein CASSTRDSSTDTQYF.

In this sample, this clonotype turned up a few times. The genes are TRBV7-2 and TRBJ2-3; the D gene could be TRBD1 or TRBD2 (5 bases each). This CDR3 has 13 amino acids. CDR1 is SGHTA and CDR2 is FQGNSA in the germline V gene. Between the trimmed V and J ends, which lost 0 bases and 14 bases, there was a span of 15 bases. The CDR3 protein is CASSLAVRGVWYF. CDR3 in DNA: TGTGCCAGCAGCTTAGCCGTAAGGGGAGTGTGGTATTTT.

This clonotype was recorded only once. This may stem from a read error, because a much larger clone lies one nucleotide away. This sequence joins TRBV12-3 or TRBV12-4 and TRBJ2-3; no clear D. This CDR3 contains 14 residues. V lost 6 bases and J lost 10, with 20 bases in between. The chain's CDR3 is CASSLRASREAQYF. The CDR3, as DNA: TGTGCCAGCAGCCTAAGGGCGAGCCGTGAAGCGCAGTATTTT.

The V call is TRBV6-1, the J call TRBJ1-6, with 9 bases aligning to TRBD1. The V gene's germline CDR1 is MNHNS and CDR2 SASEGT. V shed 6 bases and J 11 bases; nucleotides not matched to a gene: 11. The CDR3 runs to 15 residues. For the CDR3, the DNA is TGTGCCAGCAGACCCTCTGTGACAGGGGGGACACCCCTCCACTTT. Translating it yields CASRPSVTGGTPLHF.

The genes are TRBV20-1 and TRBJ1-5, with a possible D match to TRBD1 (5 bases). Germline V gives CDR1 DFQATT, CDR2 SNEGSKA (reference sequence). V was shortened by 3 bases and J by 4 bases, with 13 bases between the two germline ends. This CDR3 has 14 amino acids. The CDR3 protein is CSASATGGNQPQHF. CDR3 DNA sequence: TGCAGTGCTAGCGCCACGGGGGGTAATCAGCCCCAGCATTTT.

This clonotype was seen many times. The chain uses TRBV28 and TRBJ2-1; 8 nucleotides match TRBD2. The CDR3 is 15 amino acids. V shed 6 bases, J shed 7 bases, and the junction held 11 bases outside the gene matches. Germline loops: CDR1 MDHEN, CDR2 SYDVKM. CDR3 sequence (DNA): TGTGCCAGCAGGCAAGCGGGAGCCACGGGAAATGAGCAGTTCTTC. Translated, it gives CASRQAGATGNEQFF. Variable domain in full (rest from reference TRBV28 and TRBJ2-1): DVKVTQSSRYLVKRTGEKVFLECVQDMDHENMFWYRQDPGLGLRLIYFSYDVKMKEKGDIPEGYSVSREKKERFSLILESASTNQTSMYLCASRQAGATGNEQFFGPGTRLTVL.

J is TRBJ2-1 and V is TRBV29-1; perhaps D is TRBD1 or TRBD2 (5 bases each). V lost 7 bases and J 9 bases, leaving 19 bases between the germline ends. Germline CDR1 and CDR2: SQVTM and ANQGSEA. The CDR3 extends over 13 amino acids. CDR3 DNA sequence: TGCAGCGCCATCGGGACCACCCGGGGTGAGCAGTTCTTC. It specifies CSAIGTTRGEQFF.

This clonotype was found a few times. The chain joins TRBV5-1 to TRBJ2-1, with 11 bases aligning to TRBD2. Germline assignment: CDR1 SGHRS and CDR2 YFSETQ. There are 15 residues in the CDR3. J was trimmed by 9 bases and V by 0 bases; bases with no gene match: 5. CDR3 sequence reads: CASSLATSGVVEQFF. The CDR3 DNA reads TGCGCCAGCAGCTTGGCGACTAGCGGGGTCGTTGAGCAGTTCTTC. Combining the CDR3 with reference TRBV5-1 and TRBJ2-1 gives the whole variable domain KAGVTQTPRYLIKTRGQQVTLSCSPISGHRSVSWYQQTPGQGLQFLFEYFSETQRNKGNFPGRFSGRQFSNSRSEMNVSTLELGDSALYLCASSLATSGVVEQFFGPGTRLTVL.

V and J are TRBV9 and TRBJ2-1, with a tentative D call TRBD2 (5 bases). Looked up from germline, CDR1 is SGDLS and CDR2 is YYNGEE. The CDR3 is made up of 16 amino acids. With 0 bases removed from V and 0 bases from J, the gap between germline ends came to 10 bases. The CDR3 nucleotides are TGTGCCAGCAGCGTAGAAGGCACTAGCTCCTACAATGAGCAGTTCTTC. This encodes CASSVEGTSSYNEQFF.

The gene calls are TRBV7-2 and TRBJ1-2; D not resolved. The CDR3 spans 15 residues. V shed 6 bases and J shed 4 bases, with 18 bases lying between them. From germline, CDR1 is SGHTA and CDR2 FQGNSA. CDR3 amino acids: CASSLEPVSVYGYTF. The CDR3 bases are TGTGCCAGCAGTCTCGAACCCGTATCGGTCTATGGCTACACCTTC.

The chain uses TRBV20-1 and TRBJ2-3, with 10 bases lining up with TRBD2. The germline V gene encodes CDR1 DFQATT and CDR2 SNEGSKA (reference sequence). The CDR3 contains 14 residues. V shed 2 bases, J shed 3 bases, and the junction held 2 bases outside the gene matches. The CDR3 reads CSARSGGETDTQYF. The CDR3, as DNA: TGCAGTGCTAGAAGCGGGGGGGAGACAGATACGCAGTATTTT.

This clonotype has only one observation. The chain employs TRBV7-2 and TRBJ2-5; the match to TRBD2 covers 10 bases. Trimming removed 4 bases from V and 11 bases from J; junction bases left unmatched: 13. Germline loops: CDR1 SGHTA, CDR2 FQGNSA. This CDR3 region has 15 residues. The CDR3 bases are TGTGCCAGCAGCTCAGGACTAGCGGAGGGGAGGGAGCAGTACTTC. Its translation: CASSSGLAEGREQYF.

V and J are TRBV28 and TRBJ2-1; 8 bases match TRBD2. CDR1 MDHEN and CDR2 SYDVKM come from the germline V gene. J was trimmed by 6 bases and V by 5 bases; bases with no gene match: 9. The CDR3 has 15 amino acids. This CDR3 reads CASSQLAEQTNEQFF. Here the CDR3 DNA reads TGTGCCAGCAGTCAACTAGCGGAGCAGACCAATGAGCAGTTCTTC.

The chain carries TRBV20-1 and TRBJ1-4; no definite D call. CDR1 and CDR2 from the germline V gene are DFQATT and SNEGSKA (reference sequence). The CDR3 has 15 residues. Trimming cost V 1 base and J 0 bases, with 9 bases left between them. The CDR3 region has the DNA TGCAGTGCTAGAGCGGGCGCAGCAACTAATGAAAAACTGTTTTTT. Translating gives CSARAGAATNEKLFF.

The chain is built from TRBV12-3 or TRBV12-4 and TRBJ1-2, with D perhaps TRBD1 (5 bases). The CDR3 length is 14 residues. Trimming shortened V by 3 bases and J by 7 bases, and 15 bases separated the two germline ends. The CDR3 nucleotides are TGTGCCAGCAGTTTGGGGGGAAGAGCAGGTGGCTACACCTTC. Amino acids: CASSLGGRAGGYTF.

The V gene is TRBV11-3, the J gene TRBJ2-5; 8 bases map to TRBD2. The germline gives CDR1 SGHNT, CDR2 YENEEA. This CDR3 spans 15 amino acids. The ends lost 3 bases at V and 5 bases at J; junction bases unmatched: 8. The CDR3 region has the DNA TGTGCCAGCAGCTTTAGCGGGGATCCTCAGGAGACCCAGTACTTC. Its translation: CASSFSGDPQETQYF.

This clonotype turned up a few times. The J gene is TRBJ2-3, the V gene TRBV10-3, with 15 bases matching TRBD2. V shed 4 bases, J shed 4 bases, and the junction held 6 bases outside the gene matches. Germline-derived CDR1 and CDR2 are ENHRY and SYGVKD. CDR3 length: 17 residues. The CDR3 is CAISAGLAGGPADTQYF. The CDR3 DNA reads TGTGCCATCAGTGCCGGACTAGCGGGAGGGCCGGCAGATACGCAGTATTTT.

This clonotype has a handful of counts. The chain uses TRBV6-2 or TRBV6-3 and TRBJ2-4; 8 positions match TRBD1. The germline V gene encodes CDR1 MNHEY and CDR2 SVGEGT. This CDR3 comprises 15 residues. The J segment lost 1 base and the V segment lost 5 bases, leaving 4 bases of the junction unmatched. The CDR3 reads CASSPRDRAKNIQYF. Here the CDR3 DNA reads TGTGCCAGCAGTCCACGGGACAGGGCCAAAAACATTCAGTACTTC.

The V gene is TRBV6-1, the J gene TRBJ1-5; no clear D. Germline values: CDR1 MNHNS, CDR2 SASEGT. The V end was cut by 5 bases, the J end by 1 base, with 6 bases between. This CDR3 has 13 amino acids. CDR3 residues: CASSTRSNQPQHF. Here the CDR3 DNA reads TGTGCCAGCAGTACAAGAAGCAATCAGCCCCAGCATTTT.

This rearrangement joins TRBV20-1 to TRBJ2-1; 10 bases match TRBD2. In germline, CDR1 is DFQATT, CDR2 SNEGSKA (reference sequence). V gave up 0 bases and J gave up 12 bases; unmatched junction bases: 14. The CDR3 is 16 residues long. CDR3 sequence: CSARDRRTSGTSAQFF. In DNA, the CDR3 is TGCAGTGCTAGAGATAGGCGGACTAGCGGTACCTCGGCGCAGTTCTTC.

CDR3 region: CSARQAANYGYTF. The CDR3, as DNA: TGCAGTGCCCGTCAGGCAGCTAACTATGGCTACACCTTC. This chain uses TRBV20-1 with TRBJ1-2; D is unclear. There are 13 residues in the CDR3. CDR1 DFQATT and CDR2 SNEGSKA come from the germline V gene (reference sequence). V lost 6 bases, J lost 0 bases, and 11 bases lay in between.